Listed below are T cell receptor beta chains from one sample, sequenced in a study of cytomegalovirus exposure and HLA in healthy donors. Profiled with immunoSEQ multiplex PCR; TCRdb holds only in-frame clones, not every one. The table shows 95,000 to 150,000 clones, with 75% to 85% occurring only once. The source material was PBMCs. The receptor source for this set is a woman aged 45-59 years in good health and CMV-seropositive. CDR3s include the opening cysteine and the closing phenylalanine or tryptophan. A D gene is named only where the DNA matches it firmly. The size of a clone is reported for some rows only, either as once, few or many, or as a class for expanded clones.

d_gene	abundance	v_gene	j_gene	CDR3nt	CDR3aa
NA	once	TRBV9	TRBJ1-1	TGTGCCAGCAGCGTAGGTGGGCCTGAAGCTTTCTTT	CASSVGGPEAFF
NA	NA	TRBV29-1	TRBJ1-2	TGCAGCGTTCCTAACGGGGGTTCGAGGGCTCTATGGGGCTACACCTTC	CSVPNGGSRALWGYTF
NA	NA	TRBV5-8	TRBJ1-6	TGTGCCAGCAGCTTGGCCAGGGTCGATAATTCACCCCTCCACTTT	CASSLARVDNSPLHF
NA	NA	TRBV7-2	TRBJ2-3	TGTGCCAGCAGCTCCCGACTTGGTCGCACAGATACGCAGTATTTT	CASSSRLGRTDTQYF
TRBD2	NA	TRBV6-1	TRBJ2-3	TGTGCCAGCAGTGAGACTAGCCCCGGGGATACGCAGTATTTT	CASSETSPGDTQYF
NA	once	TRBV4-3	TRBJ2-2	TGCGCCAGCAGCCAGGGACACTCGAACACCGGGGAGCTGTTTTTT	CASSQGHSNTGELFF
TRBD2	NA	TRBV9	TRBJ2-3	TGTGCCAGCAGCGAGGGGCGGGGGGGAAGGACGCAGTATTTT	CASSEGRGGRTQYF
NA	NA	TRBV10-3	TRBJ1-6	TGTGCCATCAAGCAGAGTGTTGGCAGGGATAATTCACCCCTCCACTTT	CAIKQSVGRDNSPLHF
NA	NA	TRBV20-1	TRBJ2-1	TGCAGTGCTCCCGACAGAGCTGAGCAGTTCTTC	CSAPDRAEQFF
TRBD1	NA	TRBV4-2	TRBJ1-3	TGTGCCAGCAGCGACAGGGTAAACTCTGGAAACACCATATATTTT	CASSDRVNSGNTIYF
NA	few	TRBV5-1	TRBJ2-5	TGCGCCAGCAGTAGCGGAGTGCAAGAGACCCAGTACTTC	CASSSGVQETQYF
TRBD1	NA	TRBV2	TRBJ1-1	TGTGCCAGCAGTAGTCAGGGGGCGGGCGAAGCTTTCTTT	CASSSQGAGEAFF
NA	few	TRBV5-1	TRBJ1-5	TGCGCCAGCAGACTCTCGCCGGGCGATGAGGGTAGCAATCAGCCCCAGCATTTT	CASRLSPGDEGSNQPQHF
NA	NA	TRBV7-9	TRBJ1-1	TGTGCCAGCAGCTTAGCCTCAGGGGTTACGAATGAAGCTTTCTTT	CASSLASGVTNEAFF
TRBD1	NA	TRBV9	TRBJ1-2	TGTGCCAGCAGCGGCCGGGACAGGCCTAACTATGGCTACACCTTC	CASSGRDRPNYGYTF
NA	NA	TRBV11-3	TRBJ2-7	TGTGCCAGCAGCTTCAGGGGTTCCTACGAGCAGTACTTC	CASSFRGSYEQYF
NA	NA	TRBV18	TRBJ1-4	TGTGCCAGCTCACCACAGACAGGAGCAACTAATGAAAAACTGTTTTTT	CASSPQTGATNEKLFF
NA	NA	TRBV6-6	TRBJ1-5	TGTGCCAGCTCCCAGGCTCAATTGTCCCAGCATTTT	CASSQAQLSQHF
TRBD2	once	TRBV11-2	TRBJ2-5	TGTGCCAGCAGCTTAGGCGGGGGAGGAGAGACCCAGTACTTC	CASSLGGGGETQYF
NA	NA	TRBV4-3	TRBJ2-7	TGCGCCAGCAGCCAAGACAGTCGCGGCCCAAGGATTTACGAGCAGTACTTC	CASSQDSRGPRIYEQYF
NA	once	TRBV5-1	TRBJ2-5	TGCGCCAGCAGCTTGGAGCGGCAAGAGACCCAGTACTTC	CASSLERQETQYF
NA	NA	TRBV4-2	TRBJ2-7	TGTGCCAGCAGCTATAGACAGGACGAGCAGTACTTC	CASSYRQDEQYF
NA	NA	TRBV4-1	TRBJ2-7	TGCGCCAGCACCCCTCTGGTGGGTGGGACACACGAGCAGTACTTC	CASTPLVGGTHEQYF
NA	NA	TRBV30	TRBJ2-4	TGTGCCTGGAAAGGATCTGGTGGACTAGCCAAAAACATTCAGTACTTC	CAWKGSGGLAKNIQYF
NA	NA	TRBV4-2	TRBJ2-1	TGTGCCAGCAGCCCCCGGGCCGGGAGCTACAATGAGCAGTTCTTC	CASSPRAGSYNEQFF
NA	NA	TRBV7-8	TRBJ1-4	TGTGCCAGCAGCTTAAGGGCCAGGGTGGGGTATGAAAAACTGTTTTTT	CASSLRARVGYEKLFF
NA	few	TRBV2	TRBJ1-6	TGTGCCAGCAGGCAGATCCAGGGGTATAATTCACCCCTCCACTTT	CASRQIQGYNSPLHF
NA	NA	TRBV5-8	TRBJ1-1	TGTGCCAGCAGCCTTCAAACAGGGAGGGCTGGTGAAGCTTTCTTT	CASSLQTGRAGEAFF
NA	NA	TRBV2	TRBJ1-3	TGTGCCAGCCGGGACAACGGAAACACCATATATTTT	CASRDNGNTIYF
NA	NA	TRBV2	TRBJ2-7	TGTGCCAGCAGCCCTGAGGGCTTATTGTACGAGCAGTACTTC	CASSPEGLLYEQYF
TRBD1	NA	TRBV9	TRBJ1-3	TGTGCCAGCAGCGCTAGGACAGGGGGCGCGGGCGCTGGAAACACCATATATTTT	CASSARTGGAGAGNTIYF
NA	NA	TRBV11-3	TRBJ1-2	TGTGCCAGCAGCTTACCCGGGTATGGCTACACCTTC	CASSLPGYGYTF
TRBD1	NA	TRBV5-1	TRBJ2-7	TGCGCCAGCAGCTTGACAGGGGGAATCTCCGAGCAGTACTTC	CASSLTGGISEQYF
NA	NA	TRBV7-9	TRBJ2-3	TGTGCCAGCAGCTTAAGTAAGGGGGGGGATTACGACACAGATACGCAGTATTTT	CASSLSKGGDYDTDTQYF
TRBD2	NA	TRBV5-1	TRBJ2-6	TGCGCCAGCAGTAAGGACTCCCGGAGGGACTACACATGGTCTGGGGCCAACGTCCTGACTTTC	CASSKDSRRDYTWSGANVLTF
NA	once	TRBV18	TRBJ2-5	TGTGCCAGCTCACCACTCCAGGACAGTAAAGAGACCCAGTACTTC	CASSPLQDSKETQYF
TRBD2	once	TRBV19	TRBJ2-7	TGTGCCAGTAGTAAGGTAGCGGGAGGGCCCTCCCACGAGCAGTACTTC	CASSKVAGGPSHEQYF
TRBD1	NA	TRBV23-1	TRBJ1-2	TGCGCCAGCACGGGACAGAGGGAGAACTATGGCTACACCTTC	CASTGQRENYGYTF
TRBD2	NA	TRBV10-3	TRBJ2-6	TGTGCCATCAATCCGGGGGGGCTCATTAGGGGGGCCAACGTCCTGACTTTC	CAINPGGLIRGANVLTF
NA	NA	TRBV27	TRBJ2-3	TGTGCCAGCACCCAGATCGTAGCTCCGCAGTATTTT	CASTQIVAPQYF
TRBD1	NA	TRBV19	TRBJ2-1	TGTGCCAGTAGTACCGACAGGGGCACTTACAATGAGCAGTTCTTC	CASSTDRGTYNEQFF